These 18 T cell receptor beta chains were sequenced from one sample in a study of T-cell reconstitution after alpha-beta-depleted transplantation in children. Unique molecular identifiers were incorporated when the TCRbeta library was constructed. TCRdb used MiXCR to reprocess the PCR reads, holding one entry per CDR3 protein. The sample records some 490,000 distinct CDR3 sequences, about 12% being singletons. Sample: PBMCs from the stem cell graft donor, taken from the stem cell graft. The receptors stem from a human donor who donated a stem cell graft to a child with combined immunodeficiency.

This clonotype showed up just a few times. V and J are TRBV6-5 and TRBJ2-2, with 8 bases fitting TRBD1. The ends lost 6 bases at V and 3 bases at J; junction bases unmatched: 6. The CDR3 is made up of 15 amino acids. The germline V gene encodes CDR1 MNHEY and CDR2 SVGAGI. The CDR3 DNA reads TGTGCCAGCAGCCGTTCGACAGGGGACACCGGGGAGCTGTTTTTT. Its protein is CASSRSTGDTGELFF.

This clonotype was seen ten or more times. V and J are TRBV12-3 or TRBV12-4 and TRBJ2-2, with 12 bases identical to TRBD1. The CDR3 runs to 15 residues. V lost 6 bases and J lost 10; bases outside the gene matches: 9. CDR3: CASSRTGTGGEELFF. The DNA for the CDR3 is TGTGCCAGCAGCCGGACCGGGACAGGGGGCGAGGAGCTGTTTTTT.

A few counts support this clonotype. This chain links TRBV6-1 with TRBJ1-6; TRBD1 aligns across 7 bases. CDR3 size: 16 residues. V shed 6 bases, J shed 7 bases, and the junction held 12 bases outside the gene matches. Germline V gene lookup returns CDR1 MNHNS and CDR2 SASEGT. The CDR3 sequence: CASSQTGWYINSPLHF. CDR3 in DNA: TGTGCCAGCAGCCAGACAGGGTGGTATATCAATTCACCCCTCCACTTT.

CDR3 residues: CASSLTGNAETQYF. The CDR3 region has the DNA TGTGCCAGCAGCTTAACTGGAAACGCGGAGACCCAGTACTTC. J is TRBJ2-5 and V is TRBV7-3, with D unresolved. This CDR3 is 14 amino acids long. CDR1 is SGHTA, CDR2 FQGTGA, per germline. V gave up 0 bases and J gave up 5 bases, with 10 bases separating them.

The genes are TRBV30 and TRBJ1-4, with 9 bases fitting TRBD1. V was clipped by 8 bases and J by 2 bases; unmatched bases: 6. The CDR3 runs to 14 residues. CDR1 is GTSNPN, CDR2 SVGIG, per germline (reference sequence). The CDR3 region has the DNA TGTGCCCGGAAAGACAGGGGGACTAATGAAAAACTGTTTTTT. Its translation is CARKDRGTNEKLFF. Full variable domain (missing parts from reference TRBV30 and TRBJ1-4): SQTIHQWPATLVQPVGSPLSLECTVEGTSNPNLYWYRQAAGRGLQLLFYSVGIGQISSEVPQNLSASRPQDRQFILSSKKLLLSDSGFYLCARKDRGTNEKLFFGSGTQLSVL.

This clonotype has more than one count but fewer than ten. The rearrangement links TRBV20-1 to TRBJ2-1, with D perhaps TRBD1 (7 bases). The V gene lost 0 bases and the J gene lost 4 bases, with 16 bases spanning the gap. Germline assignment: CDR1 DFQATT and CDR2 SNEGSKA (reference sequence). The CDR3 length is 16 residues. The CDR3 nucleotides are TGCAGTGCTAGAGAGGGATGGAGGGGGCGATACAATGAGCAGTTCTTC. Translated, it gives CSAREGWRGRYNEQFF.

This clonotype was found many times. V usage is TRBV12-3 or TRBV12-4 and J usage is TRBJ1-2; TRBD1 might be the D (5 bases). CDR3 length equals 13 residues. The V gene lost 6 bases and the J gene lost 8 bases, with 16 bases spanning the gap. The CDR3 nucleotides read TGTGCCAGCAGCACCCAGGGATTTGGCGGCTACACCTTC. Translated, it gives CASSTQGFGGYTF.

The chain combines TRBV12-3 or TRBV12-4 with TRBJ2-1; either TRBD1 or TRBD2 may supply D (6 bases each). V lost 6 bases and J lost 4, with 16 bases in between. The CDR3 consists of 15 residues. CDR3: CASSPNQGGYNEQFF. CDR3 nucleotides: TGTGCCAGCAGCCCAAACCAAGGGGGGTACAATGAGCAGTTCTTC.

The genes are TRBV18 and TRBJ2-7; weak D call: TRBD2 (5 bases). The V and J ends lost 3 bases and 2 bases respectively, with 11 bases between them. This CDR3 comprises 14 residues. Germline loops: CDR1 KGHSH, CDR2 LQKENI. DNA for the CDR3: TGTGCCAGCTCACCCCCGGGGAGTGCCTACGAGCAGTACTTC. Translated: CASSPPGSAYEQYF.

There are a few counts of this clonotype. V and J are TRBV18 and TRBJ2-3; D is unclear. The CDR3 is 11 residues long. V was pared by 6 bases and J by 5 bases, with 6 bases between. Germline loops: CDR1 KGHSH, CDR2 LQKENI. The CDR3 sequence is CASSGLDTQYF. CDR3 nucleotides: TGTGCCAGCTCGGGGTTAGATACGCAGTATTTT. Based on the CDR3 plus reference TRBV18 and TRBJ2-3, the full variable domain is NAGVMQNPRHLVRRRGQEARLRCSPMKGHSHVYWYRQLPEEGLKFMVYLQKENIIDESGMPKERFSAEFPKEGPSILRIQQVVRGDSAAYFCASSGLDTQYFGPGTRLTVL.

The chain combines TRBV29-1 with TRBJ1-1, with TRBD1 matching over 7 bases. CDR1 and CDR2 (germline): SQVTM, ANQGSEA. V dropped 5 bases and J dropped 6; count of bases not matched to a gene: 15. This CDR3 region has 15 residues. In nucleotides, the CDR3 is TGCAGCGTTTCCGGGACAGAGCTGCGGGGGGCTGAAGCTTTCTTT. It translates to CSVSGTELRGAEAFF.

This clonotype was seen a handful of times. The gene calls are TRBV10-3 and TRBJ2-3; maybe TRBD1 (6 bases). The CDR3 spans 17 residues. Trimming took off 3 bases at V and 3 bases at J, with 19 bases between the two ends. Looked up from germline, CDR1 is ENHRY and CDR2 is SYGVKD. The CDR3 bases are TGTGCCATCAGTGAATTTGGGCCGGACAGTGTAACAGATACGCAGTATTTT. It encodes CAISEFGPDSVTDTQYF.

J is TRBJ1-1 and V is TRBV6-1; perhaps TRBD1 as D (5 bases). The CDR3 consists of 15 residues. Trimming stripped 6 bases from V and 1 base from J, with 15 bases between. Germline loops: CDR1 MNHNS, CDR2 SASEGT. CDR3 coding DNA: TGTGCCAGCAGCTTGACAGCCAGCCCGAACACTGAAGCTTTCTTT. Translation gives CASSLTASPNTEAFF.

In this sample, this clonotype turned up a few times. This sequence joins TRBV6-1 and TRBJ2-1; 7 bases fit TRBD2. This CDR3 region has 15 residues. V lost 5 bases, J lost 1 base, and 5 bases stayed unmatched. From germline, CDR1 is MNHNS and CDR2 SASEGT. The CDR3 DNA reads TGTGCCAGCAGTCTCCTAGCGGAGTCCTACAATGAGCAGTTCTTC. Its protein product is CASSLLAESYNEQFF.

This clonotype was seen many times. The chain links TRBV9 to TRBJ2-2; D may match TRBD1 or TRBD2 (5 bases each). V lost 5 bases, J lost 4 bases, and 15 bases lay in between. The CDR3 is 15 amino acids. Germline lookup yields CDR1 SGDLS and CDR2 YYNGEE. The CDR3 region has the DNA TGTGCCAGCAGTGCTACCCGGGACCCCACCGGGGAGCTGTTTTTT. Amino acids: CASSATRDPTGELFF.

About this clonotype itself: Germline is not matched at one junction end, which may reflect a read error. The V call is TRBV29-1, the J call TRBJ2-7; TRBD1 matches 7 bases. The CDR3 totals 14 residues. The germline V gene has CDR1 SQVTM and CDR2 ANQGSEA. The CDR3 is CSVALPGQFYAQYF. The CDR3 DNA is TGCAGCGTTGCGTTACCGGGACAGTTTTACGCGCAGTACTTC.

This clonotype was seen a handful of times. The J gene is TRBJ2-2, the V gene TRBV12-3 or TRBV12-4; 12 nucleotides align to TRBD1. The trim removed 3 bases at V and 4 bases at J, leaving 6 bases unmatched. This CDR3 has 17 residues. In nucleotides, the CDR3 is TGTGCCAGCAGTTTGATGGGACAGGGGGCGGGCACCGGGGAGCTGTTTTTT. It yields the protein CASSLMGQGAGTGELFF.

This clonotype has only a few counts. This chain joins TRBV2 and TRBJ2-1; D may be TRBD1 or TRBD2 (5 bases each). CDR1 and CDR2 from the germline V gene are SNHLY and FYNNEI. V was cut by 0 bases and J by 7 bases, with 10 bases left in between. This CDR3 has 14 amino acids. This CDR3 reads CASSEALWGNEQFF. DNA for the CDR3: TGTGCCAGCAGTGAAGCGCTTTGGGGGAATGAGCAGTTCTTC.